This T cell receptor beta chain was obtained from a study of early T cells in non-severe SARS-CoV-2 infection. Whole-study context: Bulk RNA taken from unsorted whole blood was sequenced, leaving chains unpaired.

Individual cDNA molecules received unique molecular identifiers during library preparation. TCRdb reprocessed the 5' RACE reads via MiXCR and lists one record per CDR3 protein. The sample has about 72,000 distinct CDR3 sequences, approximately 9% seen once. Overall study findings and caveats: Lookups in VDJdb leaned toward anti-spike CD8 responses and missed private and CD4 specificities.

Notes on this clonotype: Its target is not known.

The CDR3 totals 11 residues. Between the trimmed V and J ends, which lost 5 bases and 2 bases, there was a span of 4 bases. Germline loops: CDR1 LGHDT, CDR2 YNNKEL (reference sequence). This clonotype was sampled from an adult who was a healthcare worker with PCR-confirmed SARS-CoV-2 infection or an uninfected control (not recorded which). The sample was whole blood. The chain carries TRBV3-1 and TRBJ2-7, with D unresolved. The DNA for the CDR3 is TGTGCCAGCAGCTCCACCTACGAGCAGTACTTC. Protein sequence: CASSSTYEQYF.